These 21 T cell receptor beta chains share one sample of origin, sequenced in a study of blood T cell repertoires in COVID-19. The repertoire was sequenced with immunoSEQ multiplex PCR; TCRdb's copy has only in-frame clones and lacks some. Here the sample spans more than 250,000 clones, roughly 84% being singletons. Material: peripheral blood. The receptors shown here come from a man aged 45-60 years with active or convalescent COVID-19.

This chain connects TRBV19 to TRBJ2-7; 7 nucleotides match TRBD2. The germline gives CDR1 LNHDA, CDR2 SQIVND (reference sequence). There are 14 residues in the CDR3. Trimming cost V 1 base and J 6 bases; bases outside gene matches: 6. The CDR3 loop reads CASSIAGGVREQYF. The CDR3 DNA follows: TGTGCCAGTAGTATAGCGGGAGGTGTTCGCGAGCAGTACTTC.

This rearrangement joins TRBV4-3 to TRBJ1-4, with TRBD1 identical over 8 bases. Germline CDR1 is LGHNA and CDR2 is YSLEER. The junction had 4 bases not matched to a gene; V was cut back by 1 base and J by 6 bases. This CDR3 comprises 15 residues. Written as DNA, the CDR3 is TGCGCCAGCAGCCAAGGACAGGGGTCTTATGAAAAACTGTTTTTT. Translation: CASSQGQGSYEKLFF.

The chain is built from TRBV9 and TRBJ2-7; 8 bases map to TRBD1. This CDR3 has 13 amino acids. V lost 4 bases and J lost 6; bases outside the gene matches: 6. Germline CDR1 SGDLS, CDR2 YYNGEE. The CDR3 bases are TGTGCCAGCAGCTATCAGGGGGCGGGCGAGCAGTACTTC. Its translation: CASSYQGAGEQYF.

The rearrangement uses TRBV6-2 or TRBV6-3 and TRBJ2-3; 7 nucleotides align to TRBD2. Germline CDR1 reads MNHEY; CDR2 reads SVGEGT. CDR3 length: 14 amino acids. Germline trimming cut 2 bases from V and 5 bases from J; bases unmatched to any gene: 4. CDR3 DNA sequence: TGTGCCAGCAGTTACCAGCGGGGAGGAGATACGCAGTATTTT. Translation gives CASSYQRGGDTQYF.

V is TRBV18 and J is TRBJ2-5; perhaps TRBD1 as D (6 bases). This CDR3 is 15 amino acids long. V shed 3 bases and J shed 3 bases, with 14 bases lying between them. From germline, CDR1 is KGHSH and CDR2 LQKENI. Written as DNA, the CDR3 is TGTGCCAGCTCACCTAGACAGGTCCACAAAGAGACCCAGTACTTC. Its translation is CASSPRQVHKETQYF.

This chain uses TRBV27 with TRBJ1-1; 7 nucleotides agree with TRBD1. The CDR3 runs to 14 residues. Germline-derived CDR1 and CDR2 are MNHEY and SMNVEV (reference sequence). The V gene end was trimmed by 1 base and the J gene end by 5 bases; junction bases not matched to a gene: 4. CDR3: CASSLYRGETEAFF. In nucleotides, the CDR3 is TGTGCCAGCAGTTTATACAGGGGAGAGACTGAAGCTTTCTTT.

V usage is TRBV7-9 and J usage is TRBJ2-1; 7 bases match TRBD2. The V gene end was trimmed by 2 bases and the J gene end by 5 bases; junction bases not matched to a gene: 12. CDR1 and CDR2 from the germline V gene are SEHNR and FQNEAQ (reference sequence). This CDR3 comprises 17 residues. CDR3 amino acids: CASSLSIGGSGHNEQFF. The CDR3 DNA sequence: TGTGCCAGCAGCTTATCGATAGGCGGGAGCGGTCACAATGAGCAGTTCTTC.

The chain links TRBV19 to TRBJ1-5; 9 bases match TRBD1. Germline loops: CDR1 LNHDA, CDR2 SQIVND (reference sequence). The CDR3 spans 15 residues. Trimming took 4 bases from V and 4 from J; bases not matched to a gene: 5. CDR3 loop: CASSNSGTGNQPQHF. CDR3 sequence (DNA): TGTGCCAGTAGTAATTCCGGGACAGGGAATCAGCCCCAGCATTTT.

This rearrangement joins TRBV9 to TRBJ1-1; the D is unclear. V gave up 6 bases and J gave up 1 base, with 10 bases separating them. The length of the CDR3 is 13 residues. Germline assignment: CDR1 SGDLS and CDR2 YYNGEE. Written as DNA, the CDR3 is TGTGCCAGCATGCGGGAGCCGAACACTGAAGCTTTCTTT. Its translation is CASMREPNTEAFF.

The chain employs TRBV6-5 and TRBJ2-7; 9 nucleotides line up with TRBD1. Germline CDR1 reads MNHEY; CDR2 reads SVGAGI. J gave up 0 bases and V 6 bases, and 6 bases lay outside the gene matches. CDR3 size: 15 residues. The CDR3 bases are TGTGCCAGCAGGCGTAGACAGGGGGGCTCCTACGAGCAGTACTTC. Protein product: CASRRRQGGSYEQYF.

The chain is built from TRBV24-1 and TRBJ2-3; 8 positions agree with TRBD2. The CDR3 has 15 residues. V shed 3 bases, J shed 6 bases, and the junction held 7 bases outside the gene matches. Germline values: CDR1 KGHDR, CDR2 SFDVKD. CDR3 in amino acids: CATSDIGTRSDTQYF. CDR3 bases: TGTGCCACCAGTGATATAGGGACTAGATCGGATACGCAGTATTTT.

This clone came up a few times. The chain has TRBV20-1 and TRBJ1-2; TRBD1 might be the D (6 bases). Trimming left V 5 bases short and J 8 bases short, with 12 bases between. The length of the CDR3 is 11 residues. The germline CDR1 and CDR2 sequences are DFQATT and SNEGSKA (reference sequence). Here the CDR3 DNA reads TGCAGTGCTTTCACAGGGAGCGGCTACACCTTC. It translates to CSAFTGSGYTF.

In its sample, this clone was seen once. The chain links TRBV5-6 to TRBJ2-7; possible D gene TRBD2, 6 bases. V lost 0 bases, J lost 0 bases, and 10 bases lay in between. The CDR3 runs to 15 residues. CDR1 and CDR2 (germline): SGHDT, YYEEEE. The CDR3 DNA is TGTGCCAGCAGCTTGGATGGGGGACTCTCCTACGAGCAGTACTTC. As protein: CASSLDGGLSYEQYF.

The J gene is TRBJ2-1, the V gene TRBV5-1; TRBD1 agrees at 9 bases. The CDR3 is made up of 14 amino acids. CDR1 and CDR2 (germline): SGHRS, YFSETQ. The V segment lost 4 bases and the J segment 6 bases; nucleotides outside the gene matches: 5. CDR3 coding DNA: TGCGCCAGCAGCGGCCGGACAGGGGTCAATGAGCAGTTCTTC. It specifies CASSGRTGVNEQFF. Together with reference TRBV5-1 and TRBJ2-1, the CDR3 gives the full variable domain: KAGVTQTPRYLIKTRGQQVTLSCSPISGHRSVSWYQQTPGQGLQFLFEYFSETQRNKGNFPGRFSGRQFSNSRSEMNVSTLELGDSALYLCASSGRTGVNEQFFGPGTRLTVL.

This rearrangement joins TRBV2 to TRBJ1-6; D perhaps matches TRBD1 (5 bases). CDR1 is SNHLY and CDR2 is FYNNEI in the germline V gene. Between the trimmed V and J ends, which lost 0 bases and 2 bases, there was a span of 11 bases. The CDR3 is made up of 17 amino acids. As DNA, the CDR3 is TGTGCCAGCAGTGAAGCGAGAGGCAGGGCCTATAATTCACCCCTCCACTTT. Protein sequence: CASSEARGRAYNSPLHF.

The chain combines TRBV7-9 with TRBJ1-1; 7 bases map to TRBD1. CDR1 is SEHNR, CDR2 FQNEAQ, per germline (reference sequence). V lost 4 bases to trimming and J lost 12 bases; unmatched junction nucleotides: 14. CDR3 size: 14 residues. The CDR3 bases are TGTGCCAGCAGCTCCTCCGGGACAGAAGGGTCTCCTTTCTTT. Amino acid sequence: CASSSSGTEGSPFF.

The J gene is TRBJ2-2, the V gene TRBV9, with TRBD2 matching 9 bases. From germline, CDR1 is SGDLS and CDR2 YYNGEE. The J segment lost 4 bases and the V segment lost 3 bases, leaving 1 base of the junction unmatched. CDR3 length: 14 residues. The CDR3 spells CASSGTSATGELFF. Here the CDR3 DNA reads TGTGCCAGCAGCGGGACTAGCGCCACCGGGGAGCTGTTTTTT.

The genes are TRBV15 and TRBJ1-5; tentative D call: TRBD1 (6 bases). The V end was cut by 3 bases, the J end by 3 bases, with 12 bases between. The CDR3 has 15 residues. CDR1 is LNHNV, CDR2 YYDKDF, per germline (reference sequence). The CDR3, as DNA: TGTGCCACCAGCAGGGTTACAGGGATCAATCAGCCCCAGCATTTT. This sequence encodes CATSRVTGINQPQHF.

The rearrangement links TRBV18 to TRBJ2-2, with D possibly being TRBD2 (6 bases). Germline V lookup: CDR1 KGHSH, CDR2 LQKENI. The CDR3 is 16 amino acids. The V gene lost 1 base and the J gene lost 4 bases, with 13 bases spanning the gap. The chain's CDR3 is CASSPLSGSATGELFF. In DNA form, the CDR3 reads TGTGCCAGCTCACCACTCTCCGGGAGTGCCACCGGGGAGCTGTTTTTT.

V and J are TRBV7-9 and TRBJ2-3; no clear D. V was trimmed by 4 bases and J by 3 bases, leaving 14 bases between them. CDR1 is SEHNR, CDR2 FQNEAQ, per germline (reference sequence). The length of the CDR3 is 15 residues. The CDR3 reads CASSSPLGLTDTQYF. The DNA of the CDR3 is TGTGCCAGCAGCTCCCCCCTCGGGTTAACAGATACGCAGTATTTT.

The chain carries TRBV5-1 and TRBJ1-1, with 9 bases identical to TRBD1. The CDR3 spans 16 residues. After removal of 2 bases from V and 5 bases from J, the junction contained 10 bases not matched to a gene. Germline V CDR1 and CDR2: SGHRS, YFSETQ. CDR3 coding DNA: TGCGCCAGCAGCTTATCGTTGGACAGGGGAAGAACTGAAGCTTTCTTT. The encoded protein is CASSLSLDRGRTEAFF.